A single sample is the source of the 28 T cell receptor beta chains below, sequenced in a study of STAT5B mutations in CD4+ large granular lymphocyte leukemia. Only in-frame clones appear in the TCRdb table, and some are missing; sequencing was by immunoSEQ multiplex PCR. In the table there are about 33,000 clones, 81% of which are singletons. The sequencing sample was made of CD4+ T cells from blood buffy coats. These receptor sequences come from a human donor in good health.

The V and J genes are TRBV11-2 and TRBJ2-1; perhaps D is TRBD1 or TRBD2 (5 bases each). V lost 5 bases, J lost 12 bases, and 17 bases lay in between. Germline V gene sequence: CDR1 SGHAT, CDR2 FQNNGV. The CDR3 is 13 amino acids. CDR3 region: CASSPNPGTAQFF. In nucleotides, the CDR3 is TGTGCCAGCAGCCCCAACCCGGGGACGGCGCAGTTCTTC.

This clone was recorded only once. The rearrangement uses TRBV7-2 and TRBJ2-5; TRBD2 matches 10 bases. The V gene end was trimmed by 3 bases and the J gene end by 7 bases; junction bases not matched to a gene: 8. The CDR3 has 15 residues. Germline assignment: CDR1 SGHTA and CDR2 FQGNSA. This CDR3 is CASSLGGIAGGTQYF. For the CDR3, the DNA is TGTGCCAGCAGCTTGGGGGGGATAGCGGGAGGGACCCAGTACTTC.

The rearrangement links TRBV11-2 to TRBJ2-4; no clear D gene. With 0 bases removed from V and 0 bases from J, the gap between germline ends came to 6 bases. CDR1 and CDR2 from the germline V gene are SGHAT and FQNNGV. This CDR3 has 15 residues. CDR3 bases: TGTGCCAGCAGCTTAGAATCCCTAGCCAAAAACATTCAGTACTTC. Translating it yields CASSLESLAKNIQYF.

The rearrangement joins TRBV28 to TRBJ1-2, with D unclear. With 5 bases removed from V and 3 bases from J, the gap between germline ends came to 10 bases. CDR3 length: 13 amino acids. The germline V gene has CDR1 MDHEN and CDR2 SYDVKM. For the CDR3, the DNA is TGTGCCAGCAGTCCGAGTTTAGACTATGGCTACACCTTC. Protein product: CASSPSLDYGYTF.

Only a few counts were recorded for this clone. This sequence joins TRBV25-1 and TRBJ1-1, with a tentative D call TRBD1 (5 bases). Looked up from germline, CDR1 is MGHDK and CDR2 is SYGVNS. The CDR3 covers 15 residues. V was trimmed by 2 bases and J by 1 base, leaving 11 bases between them. The CDR3 is CASSEGGGTNTEAFF. In DNA form, the CDR3 reads TGTGCCAGCAGTGAAGGCGGAGGGACGAACACTGAAGCTTTCTTT.

The V and J genes are TRBV29-1 and TRBJ1-1; D gene unclear. CDR1 SQVTM and CDR2 ANQGSEA come from the germline V gene. Deletions cut 6 bases from V and 0 bases from J, with 8 bases between. This CDR3 has 12 amino acids. The CDR3 spells CSVSPVNTEAFF. CDR3 coding DNA: TGCAGCGTCTCTCCCGTGAACACTGAAGCTTTCTTT.

V usage is TRBV15 and J usage is TRBJ1-4, with TRBD1 matching over 9 bases. This CDR3 has 16 amino acids. Germline V lookup: CDR1 LNHNV, CDR2 YYDKDF (reference sequence). The V gene end was trimmed by 2 bases and the J gene end by 7 bases; junction bases not matched to a gene: 8. The CDR3, as DNA: TGTGCCACCAGCAGATCCCCGGGACAGGGACGTGAAAAACTGTTTTTT. Translated, it gives CATSRSPGQGREKLFF.

The V gene is TRBV7-2, the J gene TRBJ1-4; D perhaps matches TRBD1 (5 bases). CDR3 size: 15 residues. Looked up from germline, CDR1 is SGHTA and CDR2 is FQGNSA. Trimming removed 5 bases from V and 0 bases from J, with 10 bases in between. CDR3: CASSPQTATNEKLFF. CDR3 DNA sequence: TGTGCCAGCAGCCCACAGACAGCAACTAATGAAAAACTGTTTTTT.

The rearrangement uses TRBV7-3 and TRBJ2-3; TRBD2 matches 7 bases. This CDR3 region has 15 residues. Per germline, CDR1 SGHTA and CDR2 FQGTGA. J lost 8 bases, V lost 0 bases, and 8 bases had no gene match. The CDR3 loop is CASSLTGGAKGTQYF. CDR3 nucleotide sequence: TGTGCCAGCAGCTTAACGGGAGGGGCGAAGGGTACGCAGTATTTT. Full variable domain (outside the CDR3, taken from reference TRBV7-3 and TRBJ2-3): GAGVSQTPSNKVTEKGKYVELRCDPISGHTALYWYRQSLGQGPEFLIYFQGTGAADDSGLPNDRFFAVRPEGSVSTLKIQRTERGDSAVYLCASSLTGGAKGTQYFGPGTRLTVL.

V gene TRBV28 combines with J gene TRBJ2-4; D perhaps matches TRBD1 (5 bases). CDR1 and CDR2 (germline): MDHEN, SYDVKM. Trimming took off 2 bases at V and 9 bases at J, with 14 bases between the two ends. The CDR3 totals 14 residues. The CDR3 bases are TGTGCCAGCAGTTTAAGCCAGGGCGTGGGCATTCAGTACTTC. Its protein is CASSLSQGVGIQYF.

On this clone: Since no conserved phenylalanine or tryptophan closes the CDR3, a read error is the likely cause. The chain couples TRBV5-1 to TRBJ2-7, with no clear D. The length of the CDR3 is 14 residues. V lost 4 bases and J 1 base, leaving 12 bases between the germline ends. Germline V gene sequence: CDR1 SGHRS, CDR2 YFSETQ. DNA for the CDR3: TGCGCCAGCAGCCGCGACCCCCAGTCCTACGAGCAGTACCTC. Translated: CASSRDPQSYEQYL.

This clone showed up just a few times. J is TRBJ1-5 and V is TRBV21-1. TRBV21-1 is described as a pseudogene. This CDR3 is 12 amino acids long. The CDR3 coding sequence is TGTGCCAGCAGCACCCCCGGCCAGCCCCAGCATTTT. This gives the protein CASSTPGQPQHF.

This clone was seen only once. This chain's CDR3 is CASSRLASAYNEQFF. For the CDR3, the DNA is TGCGCCAGCAGCCGACTAGCGAGCGCCTACAATGAGCAGTTCTTC. The chain combines TRBV4-1 with TRBJ2-1; 8 bases align to TRBD2. CDR1 is MGHRA, CDR2 YSYEKL, per germline. This CDR3 has 15 residues. V shed 4 bases and J 2 bases; nucleotides not matched to a gene: 4.

The chain is built from TRBV18 and TRBJ2-6; no definite D call. This CDR3 has 15 amino acids. Trimming left V 4 bases short and J 5 bases short, with 12 bases between. The germline V gene has CDR1 KGHSH and CDR2 LQKENI. The CDR3 region has the DNA TGTGCCAGCTCACAGACCTCTCCGCGGGCCAACGTCCTGACTTTC. Protein product: CASSQTSPRANVLTF.

The gene calls are TRBV30 and TRBJ2-7; TRBD1 matches 11 bases. This CDR3 region has 14 residues. Germline assignment: CDR1 GTSNPN and CDR2 SVGIG (reference sequence). V gave up 4 bases and J gave up 4 bases; unmatched junction bases: 6. CDR3 residues: CAWTRTGGWYEQYF. CDR3 nucleotide sequence: TGTGCCTGGACCCGGACAGGGGGCTGGTACGAGCAGTACTTC.

The chain's CDR3 is CASSLARVPYEQYF. CDR3 DNA sequence: TGTGCCAGCAGCTTAGCGAGGGTACCTTACGAGCAGTACTTC. The chain employs TRBV7-9 and TRBJ2-7; maybe TRBD2 (5 bases). Per the germline V gene, CDR1 is SEHNR and CDR2 is FQNEAQ (reference sequence). CDR3 size: 14 residues. Trimming removed 0 bases from V and 4 bases from J, with 10 bases in between.

This chain links TRBV7-2 with TRBJ2-1, with 10 bases fitting TRBD2. V dropped 1 base and J dropped 3; count of bases not matched to a gene: 9. This CDR3 spans 18 amino acids. Germline V gene lookup returns CDR1 SGHTA and CDR2 FQGNSA. CDR3 in amino acids: CASSLVSGRGEVYNEQFF. CDR3 bases: TGTGCCAGCAGCTTAGTGAGCGGGAGGGGGGAAGTCTACAATGAGCAGTTCTTC. The whole variable domain, remainder taken from reference TRBV7-2 and TRBJ2-1, is GAGVSQSPSNKVTEKGKDVELRCDPISGHTALYWYRQSLGQGLEFLIYFQGNSAPDKSGLPSDRFSAERTGGSVSTLTIQRTQQEDSAVYLCASSLVSGRGEVYNEQFFGPGTRLTVL.

V and J are TRBV5-3 and TRBJ2-3; TRBD2 is a possible D gene (6 bases). TRBV5-3 belongs to the ORF category, with a function that is uncertain. Trimming shortened V by 0 bases and J by 5 bases, and 16 bases separated the two germline ends. The CDR3 contains 16 residues. The CDR3 here is CARSLGDGRLGDTQYF. The DNA of the CDR3 is TGTGCCAGAAGCTTGGGGGACGGGAGACTCGGAGATACGCAGTATTTT.

V gene TRBV7-2 combines with J gene TRBJ2-7; 10 bases match TRBD1. With V trimmed by 4 bases and J by 2 bases, 17 bases remained unmatched. Germline loops: CDR1 SGHTA, CDR2 FQGNSA. CDR3 length equals 19 residues. Here the CDR3 reads CASSSVTGGATILTYEQYF. The CDR3 DNA is TGTGCCAGCAGCTCCGTGACAGGGGGCGCGACGATTTTAACCTACGAGCAGTACTTC.

The chain is built from TRBV19 and TRBJ2-3, with D tentatively TRBD1 (5 bases). Trimming pared 0 bases from V and 1 base from J, leaving 11 bases between. The CDR3 totals 16 residues. Germline V CDR1 and CDR2: LNHDA, SQIVND (reference sequence). The CDR3, as DNA: TGTGCCAGTAGTATAGATGACAGTCTTGGCACAGATACGCAGTATTTT. This sequence encodes CASSIDDSLGTDTQYF.

J is TRBJ1-2 and V is TRBV18; 8 nucleotides agree with TRBD1. This CDR3 is built from 13 residues. With V trimmed by 3 bases and J by 8 bases, 5 bases remained unmatched. Germline-derived CDR1 and CDR2 are KGHSH and LQKENI. CDR3 residues: CASSPGQAEGYTF. In DNA form, the CDR3 reads TGTGCCAGCTCACCGGGACAGGCTGAAGGCTACACCTTC.

The chain joins TRBV11-2 to TRBJ2-7, with 8 bases that match TRBD1. Per germline, CDR1 SGHAT and CDR2 FQNNGV. This CDR3 has 16 residues. V shed 3 bases and J 4 bases; nucleotides not matched to a gene: 11. The CDR3 bases are TGTGCCAGCAGCTTGGACTCCCGACAGGGGTTTTACGAGCAGTACTTC. Its translation is CASSLDSRQGFYEQYF.

The chain combines TRBV7-2 with TRBJ2-1; 8 nucleotides align to TRBD2. This CDR3 region has 17 residues. Germline CDR1 SGHTA, CDR2 FQGNSA. V lost 2 bases and J lost 0; bases outside the gene matches: 6. CDR3 sequence reads: CASSLIAGTSSYNEQFF. DNA for the CDR3: TGTGCCAGCAGCTTAATCGCCGGGACTAGCTCCTACAATGAGCAGTTCTTC.

The chain combines TRBV20-1 with TRBJ2-7; D is perhaps TRBD2 (7 bases). CDR1 is DFQATT and CDR2 is SNEGSKA in the germline V gene (reference sequence). Trimming removed 6 bases at V and 7 bases at J, with 13 bases between. The CDR3 length is 11 residues. The CDR3 sequence: CSATGGREQYF. CDR3 bases: TGCAGTGCCACCGGGGGGCGAGAGCAGTACTTC.

CDR3 nucleotide sequence: TGTGCCACCAGCAGAGACCTTACTAGCGGCGAGCAGTACTTC. It translates to CATSRDLTSGEQYF. The chain carries TRBV15 and TRBJ2-7; the match to TRBD2 covers 8 bases. Unmatched junction bases numbered 4, after V lost 0 bases and J lost 6 bases. This CDR3 has 14 amino acids. Germline CDR1 is LNHNV and CDR2 is YYDKDF (reference sequence).

The rearrangement uses TRBV7-9 and TRBJ2-2; the match to TRBD2 covers 7 bases. Germline V lookup: CDR1 SEHNR, CDR2 FQNEAQ (reference sequence). The CDR3 consists of 15 residues. V shed 8 bases, J shed 7 bases, and the junction held 13 bases outside the gene matches. This chain's CDR3 is CASWGSRRELGELFF. DNA for the CDR3: TGTGCCAGCTGGGGCTCACGGCGGGAGCTCGGGGAGCTGTTTTTT.

The chain combines TRBV5-4 with TRBJ2-3; 12 nucleotides agree with TRBD2. The CDR3 totals 16 residues. Germline CDR1 and CDR2: SGHNT and YYREEE (reference sequence). The junction had 6 bases not matched to a gene; V was cut back by 4 bases and J by 3 bases. The CDR3 reads CASSHRLAGETDTQYF. The DNA for the CDR3 is TGTGCCAGCAGCCATAGACTAGCGGGAGAAACAGATACGCAGTATTTT. Full variable domain (rest looked up from reference TRBV5-4 and TRBJ2-3): ETGVTQSPTHLIKTRGQQVTLRCSSQSGHNTVSWYQQALGQGPQFIFQYYREEENGRGNFPPRFSGLQFPNYSSELNVNALELDDSALYLCASSHRLAGETDTQYFGPGTRLTVL.

The chain uses TRBV5-5 and TRBJ2-5, with unresolved D. CDR3 length equals 13 residues. The germline V gene has CDR1 SGHKS and CDR2 YYEKEE (reference sequence). Trimming stripped 0 bases from V and 3 bases from J, with 6 bases between. The CDR3 is CASSLGSEETQYF. The CDR3 nucleotides are TGTGCCAGCAGCTTGGGCAGTGAAGAGACCCAGTACTTC.